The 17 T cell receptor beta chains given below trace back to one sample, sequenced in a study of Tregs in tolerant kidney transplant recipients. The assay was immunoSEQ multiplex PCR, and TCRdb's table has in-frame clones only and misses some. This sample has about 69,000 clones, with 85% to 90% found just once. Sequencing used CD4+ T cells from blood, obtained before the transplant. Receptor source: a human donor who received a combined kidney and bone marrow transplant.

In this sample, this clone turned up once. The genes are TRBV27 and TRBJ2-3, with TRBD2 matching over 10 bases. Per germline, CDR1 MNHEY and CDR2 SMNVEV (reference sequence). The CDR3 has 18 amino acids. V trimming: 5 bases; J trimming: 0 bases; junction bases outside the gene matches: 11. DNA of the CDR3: TGTGCCAGCAGTGCCACTAGCGGGAAAGGACCTAGCACAGATACGCAGTATTTT. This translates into CASSATSGKGPSTDTQYF.

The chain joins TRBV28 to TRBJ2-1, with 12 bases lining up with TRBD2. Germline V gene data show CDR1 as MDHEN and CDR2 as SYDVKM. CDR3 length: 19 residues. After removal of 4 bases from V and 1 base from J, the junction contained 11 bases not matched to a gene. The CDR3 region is CASSYPGTSGYLSYNEQFF. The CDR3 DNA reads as TGTGCCAGCAGTTATCCCGGGACTAGCGGGTATCTTTCCTACAATGAGCAGTTCTTC.

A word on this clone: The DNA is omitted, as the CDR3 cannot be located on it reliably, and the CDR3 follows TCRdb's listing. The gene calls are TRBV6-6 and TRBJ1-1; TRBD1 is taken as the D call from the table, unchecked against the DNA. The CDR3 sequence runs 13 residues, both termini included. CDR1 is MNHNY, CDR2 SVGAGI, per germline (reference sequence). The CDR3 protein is CASILGLGTEAFF.

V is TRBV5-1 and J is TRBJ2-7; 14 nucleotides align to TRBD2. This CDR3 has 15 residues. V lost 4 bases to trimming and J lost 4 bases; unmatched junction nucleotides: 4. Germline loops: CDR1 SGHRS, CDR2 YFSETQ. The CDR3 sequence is CASSPRTSGRYEQYF. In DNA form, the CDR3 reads TGCGCCAGCAGCCCAAGGACTAGCGGGAGGTACGAGCAGTACTTC.

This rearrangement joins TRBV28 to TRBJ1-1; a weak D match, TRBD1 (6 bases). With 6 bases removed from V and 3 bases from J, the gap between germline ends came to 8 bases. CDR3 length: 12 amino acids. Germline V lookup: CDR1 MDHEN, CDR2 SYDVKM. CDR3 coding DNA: TGTGCCAGCAGACAGGGTTACACTGAAGCTTTCTTT. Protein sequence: CASRQGYTEAFF.

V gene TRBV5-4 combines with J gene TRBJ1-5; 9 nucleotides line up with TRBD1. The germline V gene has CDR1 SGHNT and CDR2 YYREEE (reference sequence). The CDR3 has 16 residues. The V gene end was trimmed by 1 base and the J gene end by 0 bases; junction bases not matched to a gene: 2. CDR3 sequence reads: CASSLWTGDSNQPQHF. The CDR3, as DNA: TGTGCCAGCAGCTTGTGGACAGGGGATAGCAATCAGCCCCAGCATTTT.

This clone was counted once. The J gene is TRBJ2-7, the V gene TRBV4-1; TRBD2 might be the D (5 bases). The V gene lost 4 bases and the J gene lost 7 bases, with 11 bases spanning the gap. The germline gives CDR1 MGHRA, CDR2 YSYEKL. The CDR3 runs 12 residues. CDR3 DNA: TGCGCCAGCAGCCGGGCGCCGGGAGAGCAGTACTTC. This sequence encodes CASSRAPGEQYF.

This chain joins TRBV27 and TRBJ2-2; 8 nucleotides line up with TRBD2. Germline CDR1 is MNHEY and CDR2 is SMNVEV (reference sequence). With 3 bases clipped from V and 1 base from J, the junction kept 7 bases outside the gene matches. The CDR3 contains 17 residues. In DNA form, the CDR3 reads TGTGCCAGCAGTTTCCGACTAGCGAGTCGGAACACCGGGGAGCTGTTTTTT. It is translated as CASSFRLASRNTGELFF.

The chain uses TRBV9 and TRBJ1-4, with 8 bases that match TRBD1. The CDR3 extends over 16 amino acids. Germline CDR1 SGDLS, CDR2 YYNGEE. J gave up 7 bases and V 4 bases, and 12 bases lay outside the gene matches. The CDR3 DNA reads TGTGCCAGCAGCCCCCGTTACTCAGGGGGCGTTGAAAAACTGTTTTTT. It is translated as CASSPRYSGGVEKLFF.

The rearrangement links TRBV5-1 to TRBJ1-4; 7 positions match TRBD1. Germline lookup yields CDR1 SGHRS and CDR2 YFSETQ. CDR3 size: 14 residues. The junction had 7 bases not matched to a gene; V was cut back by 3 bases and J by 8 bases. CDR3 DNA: TGCGCCAGCAGCTCAACGACAGGGAGGGAAAAACTGTTTTTT. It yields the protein CASSSTTGREKLFF.

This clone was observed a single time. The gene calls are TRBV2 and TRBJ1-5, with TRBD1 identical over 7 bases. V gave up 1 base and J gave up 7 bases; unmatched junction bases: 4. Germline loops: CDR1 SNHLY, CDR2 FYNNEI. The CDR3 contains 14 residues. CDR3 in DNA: TGTGCCAGCAGTGAAGGACAGGGTTTCCAGCCCCAGCATTTT. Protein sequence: CASSEGQGFQPQHF.

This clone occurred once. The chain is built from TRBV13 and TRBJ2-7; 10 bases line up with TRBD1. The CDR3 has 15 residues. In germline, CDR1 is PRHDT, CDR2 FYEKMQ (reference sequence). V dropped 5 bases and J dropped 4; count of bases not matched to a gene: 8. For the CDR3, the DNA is TGTGCCAGCAGCGTACCGGACAGGGGGTCATACGAGCAGTACTTC. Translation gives CASSVPDRGSYEQYF.

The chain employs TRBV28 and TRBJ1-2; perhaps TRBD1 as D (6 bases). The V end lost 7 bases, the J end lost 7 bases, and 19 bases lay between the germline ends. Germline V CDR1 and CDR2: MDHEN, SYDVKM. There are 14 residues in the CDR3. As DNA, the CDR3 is TGTGCCAGCACCCCGCCGGCGAACAGGGCTGGCTACACCTTC. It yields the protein CASTPPANRAGYTF.

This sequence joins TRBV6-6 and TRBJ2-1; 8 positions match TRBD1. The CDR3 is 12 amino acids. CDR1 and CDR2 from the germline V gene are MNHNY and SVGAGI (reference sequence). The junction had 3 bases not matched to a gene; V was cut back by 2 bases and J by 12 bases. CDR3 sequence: CASSYTDRAQFF. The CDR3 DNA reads TGTGCCAGCAGTTACACGGACAGGGCGCAGTTCTTC.

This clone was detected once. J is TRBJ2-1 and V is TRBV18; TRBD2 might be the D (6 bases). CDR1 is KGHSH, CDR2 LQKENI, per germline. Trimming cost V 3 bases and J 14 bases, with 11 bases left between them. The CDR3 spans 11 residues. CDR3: CASSPQGGKFF. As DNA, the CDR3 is TGTGCCAGCTCACCGCAGGGAGGCAAGTTCTTC. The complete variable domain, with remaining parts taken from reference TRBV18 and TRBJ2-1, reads NAGVMQNPRHLVRRRGQEARLRCSPMKGHSHVYWYRQLPEEGLKFMVYLQKENIIDESGMPKERFSAEFPKEGPSILRIQQVVRGDSAAYFCASSPQGGKFFGPGTRLTVL.

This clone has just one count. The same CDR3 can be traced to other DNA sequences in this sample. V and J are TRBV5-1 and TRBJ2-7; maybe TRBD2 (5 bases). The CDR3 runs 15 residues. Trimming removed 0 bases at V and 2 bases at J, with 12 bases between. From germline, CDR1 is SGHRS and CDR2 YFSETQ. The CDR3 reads CASSLGSGETYEQYF. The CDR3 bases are TGCGCCAGCAGCTTGGGGAGCGGAGAAACCTACGAGCAGTACTTC.

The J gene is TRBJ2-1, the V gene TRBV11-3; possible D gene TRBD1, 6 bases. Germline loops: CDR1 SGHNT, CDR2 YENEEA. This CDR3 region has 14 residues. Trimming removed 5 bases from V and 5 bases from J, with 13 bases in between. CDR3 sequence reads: CASSPRDTDNEQFF. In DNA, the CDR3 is TGTGCCAGCAGCCCCCGGGACACGGACAATGAGCAGTTCTTC.